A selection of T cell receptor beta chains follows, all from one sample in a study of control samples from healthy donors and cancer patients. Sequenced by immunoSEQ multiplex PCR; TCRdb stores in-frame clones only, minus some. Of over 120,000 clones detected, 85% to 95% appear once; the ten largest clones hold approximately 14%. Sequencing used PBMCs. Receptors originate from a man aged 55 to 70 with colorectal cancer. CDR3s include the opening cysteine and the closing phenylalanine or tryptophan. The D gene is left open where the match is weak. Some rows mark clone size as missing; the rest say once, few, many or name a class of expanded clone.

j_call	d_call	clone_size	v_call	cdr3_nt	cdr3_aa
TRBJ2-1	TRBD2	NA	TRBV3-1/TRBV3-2	TGTGCCAGCAGCCAGGAATCAATAGCGGGGGTTCTTTACAATGAGCAGTTCTTC	CASSQESIAGVLYNEQFF
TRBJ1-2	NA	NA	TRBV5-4	TGTGCCAGCCCCCTCAGGGGAGGCTACACCTTC	CASPLRGGYTF
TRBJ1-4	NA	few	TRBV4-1	TGCGCCAGCAGCCAAGATCGGAAAAAGGGCGCCGGGGAAAAACTGTTTTTT	CASSQDRKKGAGEKLFF
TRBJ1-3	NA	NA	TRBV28	TGTGCCAGCAGTTTGCAAAACACCATATATTTT	CASSLQNTIYF
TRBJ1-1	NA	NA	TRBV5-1	TGCGCCAGCAGCTTGGGGCAGACCAACACTGAAGCTTTCTTT	CASSLGQTNTEAFF
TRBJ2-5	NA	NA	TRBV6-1	TGTGCCAGCAGTGAAGGACAGGAAGAGACCCAGTACTTC	CASSEGQEETQYF
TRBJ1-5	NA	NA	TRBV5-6	TGTGCCAGCAGCTTGTCAGGGGTAAGGAATCAGCCCCAGCATTTT	CASSLSGVRNQPQHF
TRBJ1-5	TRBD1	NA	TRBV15	TGTGCCACCAGCAGGGACAGGGTAAGGAGTCAGCCCCAGCATTTT	CATSRDRVRSQPQHF
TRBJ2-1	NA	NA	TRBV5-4	TGTGCCAGCAGTGGTGGAGGGGTGGAGCAGTTCTTC	CASSGGGVEQFF
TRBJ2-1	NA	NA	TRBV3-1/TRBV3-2	TGTGCCAGCAGCCCTGGGGTCGGGACTCGCTACAATGAGCAGTTCTTC	CASSPGVGTRYNEQFF
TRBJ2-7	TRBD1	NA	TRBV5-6	TGTGCCAGCAGGGACAGGGGCCGCTACGAGCAGTACTTC	CASRDRGRYEQYF
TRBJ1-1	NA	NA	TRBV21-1	TGTGCCAGCCCCCGACAGCCTCGAGAAGCTTTCTTT	CASPRQPREAFF
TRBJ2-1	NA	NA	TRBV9	TGTGCCAGCAGCGTAATGGACGCCGGGGAGCAGTTCTTC	CASSVMDAGEQFF
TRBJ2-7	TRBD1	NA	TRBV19	TGTGCCAGTTCTAGAGGTCCAGGGGGCTACGAGCAGTACTTC	CASSRGPGGYEQYF
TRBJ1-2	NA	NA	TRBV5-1	TGCGCCAGCAGCTTGACCAGGGGAACGTCGAACTATGGCTACACCTTC	CASSLTRGTSNYGYTF
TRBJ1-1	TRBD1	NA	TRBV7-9	TGTGCCAGCAGCCATACAGGGGGCGGCACTGAAGCTTTCTTT	CASSHTGGGTEAFF
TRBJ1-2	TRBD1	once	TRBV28	TGTGCCAGCAGCCCAACAGGGGGCGTTGGCTACACCTTC	CASSPTGGVGYTF
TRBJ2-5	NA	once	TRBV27	TGTGCCAGCAGTTTCTCGACCAACCCTGGGACCCAGTACTTC	CASSFSTNPGTQYF
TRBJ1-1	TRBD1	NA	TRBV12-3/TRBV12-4	TGTGCCAGCAGGGACAGGGGGTGGACTGAAGCTTTCTTT	CASRDRGWTEAFF
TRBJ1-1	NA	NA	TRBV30	TGTGCCTGGATGGCTGGGAGGTCTGAAGCTTTCTTT	CAWMAGRSEAFF
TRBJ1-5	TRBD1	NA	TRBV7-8	TGTGCCAGCAGCACAAGGGGGCCGGGGGGCAATCAGCCCCAGCATTTT	CASSTRGPGGNQPQHF
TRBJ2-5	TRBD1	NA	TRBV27	TGTGCCAGCAGTCCGGATCGTGACAGGGGGCTTGAGACCCAGTACTTC	CASSPDRDRGLETQYF
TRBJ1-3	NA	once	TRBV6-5	TGTGCCAGCAGTTACTCGAAGTCCGGGAAAGGAAACACCATATATTTT	CASSYSKSGKGNTIYF
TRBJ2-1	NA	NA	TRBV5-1	TGCGCCAGCAGCTTGCGGGGGGCCCCCTACAATGAGCAGTTCTTC	CASSLRGAPYNEQFF
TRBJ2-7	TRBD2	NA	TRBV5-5	TGTGCCAGCAGCTTGGCGGTAGCGGGGGGGAATGAGCAGTACTTC	CASSLAVAGGNEQYF
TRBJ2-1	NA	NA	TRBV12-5	TGTGCTAGTGGTTTGGTACCAAATGCCGATGAGCAGTTCTTC	CASGLVPNADEQFF
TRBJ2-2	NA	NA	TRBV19	TGTGCCAGTAGTATTAGCAGACGGATGAACACCGGGGAGCTGTTTTTT	CASSISRRMNTGELFF
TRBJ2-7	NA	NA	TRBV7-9	TGTGCCAGCAGCTTATTTTCGGAATCCTACGAGCAGTACTTC	CASSLFSESYEQYF
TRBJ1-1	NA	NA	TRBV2	TGTGCCAGCAGCCCCCCCCGGGCGAACACTGAAGCTTTCTTT	CASSPPRANTEAFF
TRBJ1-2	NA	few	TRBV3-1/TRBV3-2	TGTGCCAGCAGCCAAGATCCGCAGGGCCCCTATGGCTACACCTTC	CASSQDPQGPYGYTF
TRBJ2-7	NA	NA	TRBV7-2	TGTGCCAGCAGCTGGCGGGGCCCCACCCCCTACGAGCAGTACTTC	CASSWRGPTPYEQYF
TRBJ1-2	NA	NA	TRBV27	TGTGCCAGCAGTTTTGGGGACCCGGGGCTCTATGGCTACACCTTC	CASSFGDPGLYGYTF
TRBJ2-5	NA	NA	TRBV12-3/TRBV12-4	TGTGCCAGCAGTTTAGGGGCCGGGGAGACCCAGTACTTC	CASSLGAGETQYF
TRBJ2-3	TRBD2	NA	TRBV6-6	TGTGCCAGCAGCCCTTTGCGGGGGACTAGCACAGATACGCAGTATTTT	CASSPLRGTSTDTQYF
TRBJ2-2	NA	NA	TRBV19	TGTGCCAGTACCCCCAGGACGGACGCGAACACCGGGGAGCTGTTTTTT	CASTPRTDANTGELFF
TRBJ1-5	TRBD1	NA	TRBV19	TGTGCCAGTATCCCCGGGACAGGACGCAATCAGCCCCAGCATTTT	CASIPGTGRNQPQHF
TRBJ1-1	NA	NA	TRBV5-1	TGCGCCAGCAGCTTGGTGTCCGGGCGGAACACTGAAGCTTTCTTT	CASSLVSGRNTEAFF
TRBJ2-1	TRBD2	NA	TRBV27	TGTGCCAGCAGTTCCCCGGGACTAGCGGGCCTGTTCTCCTACAATGAGCAGTTCTTC	CASSSPGLAGLFSYNEQFF
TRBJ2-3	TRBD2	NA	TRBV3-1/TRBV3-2	TGTGCCAGCAGCAGGACTAGCGGGGGAGGCACAGATACGCAGTATTTT	CASSRTSGGGTDTQYF
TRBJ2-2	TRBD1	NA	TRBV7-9	TGTGCCAGCAGCCCAGACAGGGGGCACAACACCGGGGAGCTGTTTTTT	CASSPDRGHNTGELFF
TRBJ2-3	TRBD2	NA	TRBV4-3	TGCGCCAGCAGAGCGATGGCGGGGGGGACAGATACGCAGTATTTT	CASRAMAGGTDTQYF
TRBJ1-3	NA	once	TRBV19	TGTGCCAGTAGTAAGGGGGGCCTCTCTGGAAACACCATATATTTT	CASSKGGLSGNTIYF
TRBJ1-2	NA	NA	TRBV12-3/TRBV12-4	TGTGCCAGCAGTTTAGCAGGCTATGGCTACACCTTC	CASSLAGYGYTF